The T cell receptor (beta chain) under discussion was sequenced for a study of control samples from healthy donors and cancer patients. Assay used: immunoSEQ multiplex PCR; TCRdb lists only in-frame clones, some missing. Of approximately 170,000 clones in the sample, 85% to 95% were seen once. Trimming cost V 2 bases and J 5 bases; bases outside gene matches: 7. Per the germline V gene, CDR1 is SGHTA and CDR2 is FQGNSA. The CDR3 covers 15 residues. The TCR comes from a woman aged 55-75 years in good health. The chain carries TRBV7-2 and TRBJ1-2, with 8 bases identical to TRBD1. The source material was blood. The DNA of the CDR3 is TGTGCCAGCAGCTTAATCGGGACAGGAGGGTATGGCTACACCTTC. Translated: CASSLIGTGGYGYTF.